The rows below give T cell receptor beta chains drawn from one sample of a study of T cell responses to AZD1222 COVID-19 vaccine. This table comes from immunoSEQ multiplex PCR, and its TCRdb copy is limited to in-frame clones, with some not included. The sample consists of some 96,000 clones, roughly nine tenths of them appearing once. This material consisted of peripheral blood, taken on day 0 of AZD1222 vaccination. These receptors were taken from an adult in good health. Each CDR3 is given without its conserved first and last residue.

v_call	j_call	cdr3_aa
TRBV6-5	TRBJ1-2	ASRDGAGGYT
TRBV12-5	TRBJ2-1	ASGPSLLAGLYNEQF
TRBV30	TRBJ2-2	AWSYGRADTGELF
TRBV7-3	TRBJ2-2	ASRSSWGNTGELF
TRBV9	TRBJ2-1	ASSVAGLPNGSEQF
TRBV30	TRBJ1-1	AWSSARLNTEAF
TRBV10-3	TRBJ2-2	AIKEGAANTGELF
TRBV27	TRBJ1-1	ASSANRVGTEAF
TRBV25-1	TRBJ1-2	ASRTSDERRGYT
TRBV4-3	TRBJ2-4	ASSQALLSKNIQY
TRBV20-1	TRBJ1-4	SANEGLF
TRBV29-1	TRBJ2-5	SAEDQGRPQETQY
TRBV2	TRBJ2-2	ASSGDGDTGELF
TRBV18	TRBJ1-5	ASSPATGTHNQPQH
TRBV5-3	TRBJ2-1	ARSLDLGRSKYNEQF
TRBV5-1	TRBJ2-7	ASSLAKTSGRAHEQY
TRBV5-1	TRBJ1-5	ASSLSGTPTQPQH
TRBV2	TRBJ1-6	ASSDPGTGIRSPLH
TRBV7-9	TRBJ1-3	ASAGGPSGNTIY
TRBV19	TRBJ2-7	ASRAGQGESNEQY
TRBV2	TRBJ2-7	ASSLRGADTSSYEQY
TRBV5-1	TRBJ1-1	ASSLRLGNTEAF
TRBV9	TRBJ1-6	ASSPRGARSSPLH
TRBV5-4	TRBJ1-4	ASSPQMTGGEEKLF
TRBV7-2	TRBJ2-5	ASSQGRNGETQY
TRBV29-1	TRBJ2-7	SVGDSSHSSYEQY
TRBV20-1	TRBJ2-7	SASARTGGPYEQY
TRBV7-9	TRBJ2-1	ASSLGLAGGFSYNEQF
TRBV7-3	TRBJ2-1	ASSLSPGGEQF
TRBV12-3/TRBV12-4	TRBJ2-2	ASSSGVGGELF
TRBV10-2	TRBJ2-7	ASSEVGYAGGRSEQY
TRBV27	TRBJ2-3	ASSLEFTDTQY
TRBV18	TRBJ1-2	ASSPPGTGFSHGYT
TRBV5-1	TRBJ1-6	ASSLYQGNSPLH
TRBV5-1	TRBJ2-2	ASSGSGQTGELF
TRBV11-3	TRBJ2-5	ATTTGGRETQY
TRBV12-3/TRBV12-4	TRBJ1-2	ASSFTGSGYT
TRBV27	TRBJ1-1	ASSPYTANTEAF
TRBV6-1	TRBJ2-1	ASSDSGRPNNEQF
TRBV30	TRBJ1-2	AWSPGDSGYT
TRBV6-5	TRBJ1-5	ASSSLPMGQPQH
TRBV5-6	TRBJ2-7	ASSQGGGPYEQY
TRBV5-1	TRBJ2-3	ASTPGTSVWSRTDTQY
TRBV24-1	TRBJ2-2	ATSDPSRASGELF
TRBV3-1/TRBV3-2	TRBJ1-1	ASRNRGFNTEAF